This section outlines one T cell receptor (beta chain) sequence together with its context. Its matching antigen is unknown. This CDR3 spans 12 amino acids. Germline assignment: CDR1 MNHNS and CDR2 SASEGT. Trimming removed 0 bases at V and 7 bases at J, with 6 bases between. The time point denotes: week 23, last vaccination. Mutant IDH1 20-mer peptide, at 300 ug, made up each vaccine dose, with topical imiquimod. New IDH1-mutant, ATRX-lost WHO grade 3 or 4 astrocytomas occurred in donors. This entry belongs to a study of a mutant IDH1 vaccine in newly diagnosed glioma. Study-level background: In some groups vaccination began 4-6 weeks post-radiotherapy; others received it with temozolomide. Most had both radiotherapy and temozolomide beforehand; others had only one. Of the patients given treatment, approximately 60% were male and 37.5% were female, and a mean age of around 38 years was recorded.

The method was immunoSEQ multiplex PCR; TCRdb's version includes in-frame clones alone and lacks a portion of them. Here the sample spans roughly 45,000 clones, roughly 83% being singletons. The material was PBMCs, obtained from a glioma patient whose treatment included an IDH1 peptide vaccine. This rearrangement joins TRBV6-1 to TRBJ1-2; D gene uncertain. The TCR comes from a woman in her late teens or twenties with glioma. Some clones in this sample may be carry-over from other donors' samples. The CDR3 loop reads CASSEALGGYTF. DNA of the CDR3: TGTGCCAGCAGTGAAGCCTTGGGTGGCTACACCTTC.